These 27 T cell receptor beta chains came from one sample sequenced in a study of CD8 T cells in Susac syndrome. A quantity of about 0.5 to 1 ug RNA underwent reverse transcription using random hexamers. TCRdb ran MiXCR on the immunoSEQ multiplex PCR reads and lists one entry per CDR3 protein. The sample contains approximately 71,000 distinct CDR3 sequences, roughly 95% of which appear only once. Sequencing was performed on CD4+ T cells from PBMCs. The receptors come from a human donor with multiple sclerosis.

The chain recombines TRBV6-1 with TRBJ1-5; no definite D call. V dropped 6 bases and J dropped 0 bases, with 12 bases sitting between them. Looked up from germline, CDR1 is MNHNS and CDR2 is SASEGT. The CDR3 is made up of 15 amino acids. CDR3 amino acids: CASRNRFSSNQPQHF. CDR3 DNA: TGTGCCAGCAGGAACCGGTTCAGTAGCAATCAGCCCCAGCATTTT.

In this sample, this clonotype turned up once. Written as DNA, the CDR3 is TGTGCCAGCAGCAGGGGACTAGCGTCACCAGATACGCAGTATTTT. This encodes CASSRGLASPDTQYF. V and J are TRBV7-6 and TRBJ2-3, with 10 bases fitting TRBD2. The V gene's germline CDR1 is SGHVS and CDR2 FNYEAQ. V was clipped by 5 bases and J by 4 bases; unmatched bases: 6. CDR3 length: 15 residues.

The chain recombines TRBV7-2 with TRBJ2-5; D may be TRBD1 or TRBD2 (6 bases each). The CDR3 runs 12 residues. Trimming removed 5 bases from V and 7 bases from J, with 11 bases in between. Germline CDR1 reads SGHTA; CDR2 reads FQGNSA. CDR3 sequence (DNA): TGTGCCAGCAGCCCTGAGGGGGGGACCCAGTACTTC. It is translated as CASSPEGGTQYF.

The V and J genes are TRBV3-1 and TRBJ1-4; no firm D call. CDR3 length: 13 amino acids. Germline assignment: CDR1 LGHDT and CDR2 YNNKEL (reference sequence). V was shortened by 6 bases and J by 7 bases, with 12 bases between the two germline ends. This CDR3 reads CASRPGGGEKLFF. The DNA for the CDR3 is TGTGCCAGCAGACCAGGCGGAGGTGAAAAACTGTTTTTT.

The V gene is TRBV29-1, the J gene TRBJ1-5; 8 bases map to TRBD1. V lost 0 bases, J lost 0 bases, and 10 bases stayed unmatched. The CDR3 sequence is 18 residues long. Germline V gene sequence: CDR1 SQVTM, CDR2 ANQGSEA. The CDR3 loop reads CSVEEATGERDSNQPQHF. The CDR3 region has the DNA TGCAGCGTTGAAGAGGCGACAGGGGAGAGAGATAGCAATCAGCCCCAGCATTTT.

CDR3: CASSPDRTGQFF. CDR3 DNA sequence: TGTGCCAGCAGCCCGGACCGGACGGGGCAGTTCTTC. This chain links TRBV6-5 with TRBJ2-1, with D uncertain. Germline-derived CDR1 and CDR2 are MNHEY and SVGAGI. This CDR3 spans 12 amino acids. The V gene lost 6 bases and the J gene lost 12 bases, with 15 bases spanning the gap.

V gene TRBV5-1 combines with J gene TRBJ2-1; maybe TRBD1 (5 bases). V was trimmed by 0 bases and J by 4 bases, leaving 8 bases between them. Germline V gives CDR1 SGHRS, CDR2 YFSETQ. CDR3 size: 14 residues. CDR3: CASSLETAYNEQFF. The CDR3 DNA is TGCGCCAGCAGCTTGGAGACAGCTTACAATGAGCAGTTCTTC.

This clonotype was detected once. V gene TRBV19 combines with J gene TRBJ2-3, with D tentatively TRBD2 (6 bases). Looked up from germline, CDR1 is LNHDA and CDR2 is SQIVND (reference sequence). V dropped 3 bases and J dropped 6 bases, with 13 bases sitting between them. CDR3 size: 14 residues. CDR3 protein: CASSIGGVDDTQYF. For the CDR3, the DNA is TGTGCCAGTAGTATCGGCGGGGTCGATGATACGCAGTATTTT. Using reference TRBV19 and TRBJ2-3 for the parts outside the CDR3, the full variable domain is DGGITQSPKYLFRKEGQNVTLSCEQNLNHDAMYWYRQDPGQGLRLIYYSQIVNDFQKGDIAEGYSVSREKKESFPLTVTSAQKNPTAFYLCASSIGGVDDTQYFGPGTRLTVL.

The gene calls are TRBV11-2 and TRBJ2-3, with D possibly being TRBD1 (5 bases). Germline V CDR1 and CDR2: SGHAT, FQNNGV. V lost 1 base to trimming and J lost 1 base, with 9 bases between them. The CDR3 extends over 15 amino acids. In DNA form, the CDR3 reads TGTGCCAGCAGCTTAGTGCTGGGGCGCACAGATACGCAGTATTTT. It is translated as CASSLVLGRTDTQYF.

V and J are TRBV12-3 or TRBV12-4 and TRBJ1-2, with a possible D match to TRBD1 (5 bases). Trimming cost V 6 bases and J 7 bases, with 18 bases left between them. This CDR3 comprises 14 residues. CDR3 in amino acids: CASSPGTDYFGYTF. DNA of the CDR3: TGTGCCAGCAGCCCCGGGACGGACTACTTTGGCTACACCTTC.

This chain links TRBV12-3 or TRBV12-4 with TRBJ2-3; 14 nucleotides match TRBD2. Trimming cost V 2 bases and J 3 bases; bases outside gene matches: 10. The length of the CDR3 is 19 residues. As DNA, the CDR3 is TGTGCCAGCAGTTTAAACCACCCGGGACTAGCGGGGGAAACAGATACGCAGTATTTT. This sequence encodes CASSLNHPGLAGETDTQYF.

This clonotype appeared a single time. V usage is TRBV7-6 and J usage is TRBJ2-6; TRBD2 agrees at 7 bases. V gave up 4 bases and J gave up 12 bases; unmatched junction bases: 6. Germline assignment: CDR1 SGHVS and CDR2 FNYEAQ. This CDR3 contains 13 residues. The CDR3 protein is CASSSRGGGVLTF. For the CDR3, the DNA is TGTGCCAGCAGCTCCCGGGGCGGGGGCGTCCTGACTTTC.

V and J are TRBV29-1 and TRBJ2-5; 11 bases are a match to TRBD2. The germline V gene has CDR1 SQVTM and CDR2 ANQGSEA. This CDR3 comprises 15 residues. V lost 0 bases, J lost 1 base, and 1 base stayed unmatched. CDR3 protein: CSVEELAGVQETQYF. DNA for the CDR3: TGCAGCGTTGAAGAACTAGCGGGGGTCCAAGAGACCCAGTACTTC. Drawing the rest from reference TRBV29-1 and TRBJ2-5, the complete variable domain is SAVISQKPSRDICQRGTSLTIQCQVDSQVTMMFWYRQQPGQSLTLIATANQGSEATYESGFVIDKFPISRPNLTFSTLTVSNMSPEDSSIYLCSVEELAGVQETQYFGPGTRLLVL.

The rearrangement uses TRBV20-1 and TRBJ1-1, with 10 nucleotides matching TRBD1. V was pared by 4 bases and J by 7 bases, with 3 bases of the junction left unmatched. CDR3 length: 12 residues. The germline gives CDR1 DFQATT, CDR2 SNEGSKA (reference sequence). CDR3 in DNA: TGCAGTGCTACGGACAGGGGGGATGAAGCTTTCTTT. This translates into CSATDRGDEAFF.

CDR3 sequence: CASSYLAGPLSGNTIYF. The CDR3 DNA reads as TGTGCCAGCAGTTACCTGGCAGGGCCCCTCTCTGGAAACACCATATATTTT. The chain joins TRBV6-5 to TRBJ1-3; perhaps TRBD1 as D (5 bases). In germline, CDR1 is MNHEY, CDR2 SVGAGI. Trimming shortened V by 2 bases and J by 0 bases, and 14 bases separated the two germline ends. CDR3 length equals 17 residues.

The chain has TRBV3-1 and TRBJ2-7; D is undetermined. Trimming shortened V by 0 bases and J by 3 bases, and 3 bases separated the two germline ends. The CDR3 runs 12 residues. CDR1 and CDR2 (germline): LGHDT, YNNKEL (reference sequence). This CDR3 is CASSQDHYEQYF. CDR3 bases: TGTGCCAGCAGCCAAGATCACTACGAGCAGTACTTC.

The J gene is TRBJ2-7, the V gene TRBV12-3 or TRBV12-4; the match to TRBD1 covers 9 bases. V lost 4 bases, J lost 4 bases, and 5 bases stayed unmatched. There are 14 residues in the CDR3. CDR3 residues: CASSSRTGAYEQYF. In nucleotides, the CDR3 is TGTGCCAGCAGTTCCAGGACAGGGGCTTACGAGCAGTACTTC.

The chain combines TRBV3-1 with TRBJ2-2; perhaps TRBD1 as D (6 bases). The V gene lost 3 bases and the J gene lost 5 bases, with 7 bases spanning the gap. The germline V gene encodes CDR1 LGHDT and CDR2 YNNKEL (reference sequence). The CDR3 runs 13 residues. DNA of the CDR3: TGTGCCAGCAGCCAGGGACAAACCGGGGAGCTGTTTTTT. Its translation is CASSQGQTGELFF.

The chain uses TRBV7-8 and TRBJ1-6, with unresolved D. The V end lost 3 bases, the J end lost 8 bases, and 5 bases lay between the germline ends. Germline V CDR1 and CDR2: SGHVS, FQNEAQ. The CDR3 runs to 12 residues. CDR3: CASSFIDSPLHF. The CDR3 bases are TGTGCCAGCAGCTTTATTGATTCACCCCTCCACTTT.

The chain carries TRBV28 and TRBJ2-3; 9 bases map to TRBD1. Germline-derived CDR1 and CDR2 are MDHEN and SYDVKM. V was clipped by 4 bases and J by 3 bases; unmatched bases: 8. This CDR3 has 16 residues. CDR3 region: CASSYQTGQGTDTQYF. CDR3 nucleotide sequence: TGTGCCAGCAGTTATCAAACGGGACAGGGTACAGATACGCAGTATTTT.

CDR3 nucleotide sequence: TGTGCCAGCAGCCCGGGACAGGGGGCGGATGGCTACACCTTC. Protein sequence: CASSPGQGADGYTF. The V gene is TRBV5-4, the J gene TRBJ1-2; TRBD1 agrees at 12 bases. This CDR3 has 14 residues. The germline V gene has CDR1 SGHNT and CDR2 YYREEE (reference sequence). V shed 4 bases and J 6 bases; nucleotides not matched to a gene: 4.

The chain joins TRBV7-3 to TRBJ2-7; perhaps TRBD1 as D (5 bases). Germline V gene lookup returns CDR1 SGHTA and CDR2 FQGTGA. The V end lost 3 bases, the J end lost 12 bases, and 21 bases lay between the germline ends. CDR3 length: 14 amino acids. This CDR3 reads CASSFLNVQASGYF. The CDR3 bases are TGTGCCAGCAGCTTTCTGAACGTACAGGCCTCCGGGTACTTC.

The gene calls are TRBV30 and TRBJ2-7; no firm D call. The CDR3 extends over 14 amino acids. Germline V gives CDR1 GTSNPN, CDR2 SVGIG (reference sequence). V was shortened by 3 bases and J by 2 bases, with 14 bases between the two germline ends. This CDR3 reads CAWSPTAIPYEQYF. The CDR3 region has the DNA TGTGCCTGGAGCCCCACTGCCATACCCTACGAGCAGTACTTC.

The chain combines TRBV6-6 with TRBJ1-5; no clear D gene. V was pared by 1 base and J by 6 bases, with 4 bases between. CDR3 size: 12 residues. Germline CDR1 MNHNY, CDR2 SVGAGI (reference sequence). The DNA for the CDR3 is TGTGCCAGCAGTTACTTGGGTCAGCCCCAGCATTTT. Translation gives CASSYLGQPQHF.

The chain carries TRBV7-2 and TRBJ2-3, with D perhaps TRBD1 or TRBD2 (6 bases each). Trimming pared 5 bases from V and 5 bases from J, leaving 17 bases between. The CDR3 spans 15 residues. Germline V gives CDR1 SGHTA, CDR2 FQGNSA. This CDR3 is CASSQGGGSGDTQYF. In DNA, the CDR3 is TGTGCCAGCAGCCAAGGGGGTGGTAGCGGAGATACGCAGTATTTT.

The genes are TRBV11-2 and TRBJ2-3, with D perhaps being TRBD1 or TRBD2 (5 bases each). In germline, CDR1 is SGHAT, CDR2 FQNNGV. Trimming removed 4 bases at V and 4 bases at J, with 15 bases between. This CDR3 has 15 residues. CDR3 residues: CASSSGPYRPDTQYF. The CDR3 DNA reads as TGTGCCAGCAGCTCGGGGCCGTACCGGCCAGATACGCAGTATTTT.

The gene calls are TRBV2 and TRBJ1-1; D may be TRBD1 (5 bases). Germline V gene data show CDR1 as SNHLY and CDR2 as FYNNEI. This CDR3 has 14 amino acids. Here the CDR3 reads CARPRGETGAEAFF. DNA for the CDR3: TGTGCTAGACCACGCGGGGAAACGGGGGCTGAAGCTTTCTTT. The entire variable domain, with the rest obtained from reference TRBV2 and TRBJ1-1, is as follows: EPEVTQTPSHQVTQMGQEVILRCVPISNHLYFYWYRQILGQKVEFLVSFYNNEISEKSEIFDDQFSVERPDGSNFTLKIRSTKLEDSAMYFCARPRGETGAEAFFGQGTRLTVV.